Listed here are 3 T cell receptor beta chains from one sample, sequenced in a study of T-cell reconstitution after alpha-beta-depleted transplantation in children. For TCRbeta, the library was prepared with unique molecular identifiers. Using its own MiXCR run on the PCR reads, TCRdb lists one record per CDR3 protein. Of tens of thousands of distinct CDR3 sequences in the sample, 5% to 6.5% were seen once. The sequencing here drew on PBMCs, mostly from graft donor cells, taken 60 days after TCRalphabeta/CD19-depleted stem cell transplant. The receptors derive from a female patient aged 2-10 years who had a stem cell transplant for aplastic anemia, so the T cells may come from the graft donor.

The genes are TRBV19 and TRBJ2-1; tentative D call: TRBD2 (5 bases). Germline CDR1 is LNHDA and CDR2 is SQIVND (reference sequence). Trimming stripped 7 bases from V and 2 bases from J, with 12 bases between. The CDR3 is 14 amino acids. The CDR3: CASKRANTYNEQFF. The CDR3 region has the DNA TGTGCCAGTAAGAGGGCAAATACCTACAATGAGCAGTTCTTC.

In this sample, this clonotype turned up many times. This chain connects TRBV20-1 to TRBJ2-7; maybe TRBD1 (5 bases). Germline assignment: CDR1 DFQATT and CDR2 SNEGSKA (reference sequence). V was shortened by 7 bases and J by 3 bases, with 10 bases between the two germline ends. The CDR3 is made up of 11 amino acids. The CDR3 region is CSEVRDYEQYF. The CDR3 DNA follows: TGCAGTGAAGTCAGGGACTACGAGCAGTACTTC.

This clonotype showed up many times. This sequence joins TRBV7-9 and TRBJ1-1, with 7 bases lining up with TRBD1. In germline, CDR1 is SEHNR, CDR2 FQNEAQ (reference sequence). V trimming: 5 bases; J trimming: 0 bases; junction bases outside the gene matches: 3. The CDR3 spans 14 residues. The CDR3 nucleotides are TGTGCCAGCAGCCCAGGGGGAATGAACACTGAAGCTTTCTTT. It codes for CASSPGGMNTEAFF.